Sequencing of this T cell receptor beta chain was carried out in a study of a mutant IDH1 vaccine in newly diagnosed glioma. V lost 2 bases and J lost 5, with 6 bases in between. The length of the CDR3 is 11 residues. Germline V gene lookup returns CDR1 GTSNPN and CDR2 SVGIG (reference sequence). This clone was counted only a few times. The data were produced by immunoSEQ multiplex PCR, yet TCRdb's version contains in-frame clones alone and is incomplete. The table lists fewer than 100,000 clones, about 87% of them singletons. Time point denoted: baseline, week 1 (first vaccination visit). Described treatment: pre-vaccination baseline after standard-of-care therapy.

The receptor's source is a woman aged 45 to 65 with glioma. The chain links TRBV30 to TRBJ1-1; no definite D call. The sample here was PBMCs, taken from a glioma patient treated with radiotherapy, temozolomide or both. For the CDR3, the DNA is TGTGCCTGGAGTCTGGGAACTGAAGCTTTCTTT. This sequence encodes CAWSLGTEAFF.